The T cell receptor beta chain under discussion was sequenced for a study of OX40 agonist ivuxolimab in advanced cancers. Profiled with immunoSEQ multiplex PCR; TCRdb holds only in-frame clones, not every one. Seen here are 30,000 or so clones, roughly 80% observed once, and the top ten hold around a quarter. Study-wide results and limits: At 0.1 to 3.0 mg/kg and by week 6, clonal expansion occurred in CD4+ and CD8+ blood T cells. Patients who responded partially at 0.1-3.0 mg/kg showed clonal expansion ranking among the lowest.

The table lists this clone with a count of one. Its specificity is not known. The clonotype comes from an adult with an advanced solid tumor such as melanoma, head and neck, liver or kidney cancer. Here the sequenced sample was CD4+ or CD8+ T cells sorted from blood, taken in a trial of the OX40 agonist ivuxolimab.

CDR3 nucleotides: TGCGCCAGCAGCTTGGCGGTCAGGGCGGAAACCTACAATGAGCAGTTCTTC. It specifies CASSLAVRAETYNEQFF. The V gene is TRBV5-1, the J gene TRBJ2-1; perhaps TRBD1 as D (5 bases). Germline V CDR1 and CDR2: SGHRS, YFSETQ. Deletions cut 0 bases from V and 2 bases from J, with 15 bases between. The CDR3 totals 17 residues. The full variable domain, its missing parts supplied by reference TRBV5-1 and TRBJ2-1, is KAGVTQTPRYLIKTRGQQVTLSCSPISGHRSVSWYQQTPGQGLQFLFEYFSETQRNKGNFPGRFSGRQFSNSRSEMNVSTLELGDSALYLCASSLAVRAETYNEQFFGPGTRLTVL.